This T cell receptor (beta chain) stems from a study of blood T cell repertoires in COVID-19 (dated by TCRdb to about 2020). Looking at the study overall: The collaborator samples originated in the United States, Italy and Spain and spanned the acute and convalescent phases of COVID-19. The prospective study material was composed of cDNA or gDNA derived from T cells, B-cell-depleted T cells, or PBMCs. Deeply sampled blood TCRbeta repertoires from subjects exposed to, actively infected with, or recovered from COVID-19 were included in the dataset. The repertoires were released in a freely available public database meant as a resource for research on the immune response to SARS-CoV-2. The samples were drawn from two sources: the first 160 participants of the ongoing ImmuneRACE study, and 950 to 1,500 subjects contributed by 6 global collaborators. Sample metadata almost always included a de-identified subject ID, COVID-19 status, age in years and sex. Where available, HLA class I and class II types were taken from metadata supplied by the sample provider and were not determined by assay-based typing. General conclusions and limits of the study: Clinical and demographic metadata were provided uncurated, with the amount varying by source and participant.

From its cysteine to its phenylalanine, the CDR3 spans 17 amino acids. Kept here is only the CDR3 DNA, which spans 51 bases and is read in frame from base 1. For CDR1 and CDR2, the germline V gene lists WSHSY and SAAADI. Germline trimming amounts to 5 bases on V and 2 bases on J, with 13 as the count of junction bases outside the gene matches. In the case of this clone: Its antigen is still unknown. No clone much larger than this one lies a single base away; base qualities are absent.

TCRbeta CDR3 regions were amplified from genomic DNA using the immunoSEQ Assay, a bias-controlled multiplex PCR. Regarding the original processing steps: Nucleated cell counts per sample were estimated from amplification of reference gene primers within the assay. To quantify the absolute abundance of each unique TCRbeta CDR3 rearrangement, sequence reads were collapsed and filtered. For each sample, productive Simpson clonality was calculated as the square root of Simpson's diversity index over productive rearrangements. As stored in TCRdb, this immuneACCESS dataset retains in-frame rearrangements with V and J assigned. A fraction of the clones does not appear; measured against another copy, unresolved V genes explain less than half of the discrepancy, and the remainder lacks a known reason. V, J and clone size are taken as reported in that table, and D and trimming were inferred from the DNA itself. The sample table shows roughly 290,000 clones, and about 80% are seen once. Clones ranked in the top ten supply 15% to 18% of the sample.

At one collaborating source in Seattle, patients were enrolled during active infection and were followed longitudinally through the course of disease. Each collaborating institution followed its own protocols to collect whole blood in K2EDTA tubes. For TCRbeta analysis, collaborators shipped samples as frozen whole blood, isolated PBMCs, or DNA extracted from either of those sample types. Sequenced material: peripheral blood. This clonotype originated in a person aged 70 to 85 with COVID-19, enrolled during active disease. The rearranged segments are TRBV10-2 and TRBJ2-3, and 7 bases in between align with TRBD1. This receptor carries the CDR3 CASSSDREGGNTDTQYF. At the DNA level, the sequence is TGCGCCAGCAGTTCCGACAGGGAAGGTGGAAACACAGATACGCAGTATTTT.